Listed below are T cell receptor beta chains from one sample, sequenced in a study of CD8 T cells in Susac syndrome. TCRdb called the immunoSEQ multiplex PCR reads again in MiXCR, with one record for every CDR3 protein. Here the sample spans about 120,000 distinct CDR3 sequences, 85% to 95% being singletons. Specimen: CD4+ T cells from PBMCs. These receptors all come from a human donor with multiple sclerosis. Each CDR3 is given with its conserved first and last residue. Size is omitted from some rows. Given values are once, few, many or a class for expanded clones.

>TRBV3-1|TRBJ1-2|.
CASSQVGGAGGYTF
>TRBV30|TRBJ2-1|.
CAGQGYNEQFF
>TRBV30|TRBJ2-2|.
CGHRGAGELFF
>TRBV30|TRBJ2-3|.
CAWSGGLADTQYF
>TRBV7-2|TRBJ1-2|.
CASSPLGILSYGYTF
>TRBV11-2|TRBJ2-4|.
CASSPWLAGGRGTKNIQYF
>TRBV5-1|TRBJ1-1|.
CASSLLYMQGSNLNTEAFF
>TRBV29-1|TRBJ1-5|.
CSVETHDPGTRALYSNQPQHF
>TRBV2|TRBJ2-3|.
CASSELGVSTDTQYF
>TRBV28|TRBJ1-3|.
CASSSSETNSGNTIYF
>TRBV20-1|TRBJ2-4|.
CSARVLWGIAKNIQYF
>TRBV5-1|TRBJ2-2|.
CASSLGGGGELFF
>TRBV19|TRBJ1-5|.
CASSLPLGPQHF
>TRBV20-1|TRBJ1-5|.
CSARTYSNQPQHF
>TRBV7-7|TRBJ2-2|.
CASSLALAGMAGELFF
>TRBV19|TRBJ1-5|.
CASSRSGTAYSNQPQHF
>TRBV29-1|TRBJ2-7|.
CSAWGGTGPLIF
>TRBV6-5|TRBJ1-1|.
CASSTGERPEAFF
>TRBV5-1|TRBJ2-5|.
CASSLQGDLRKGQYF
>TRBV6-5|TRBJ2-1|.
CASRPLAGSNNEQFF
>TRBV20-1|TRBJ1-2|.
CSAREGGKQVGYGYTF
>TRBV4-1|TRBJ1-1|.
CASSQGRIEGFGKTEAFF
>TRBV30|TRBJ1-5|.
CAWSSGLGNQPQHF
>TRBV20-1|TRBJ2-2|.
CSANKRPGELFF
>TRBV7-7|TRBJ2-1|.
CASSSETGGTEQFF
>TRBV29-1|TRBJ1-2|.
CSSYPPGFDGYTF
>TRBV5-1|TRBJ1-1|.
CASSLEGPEAFF
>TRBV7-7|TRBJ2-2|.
CASSTGTGNTGELFF
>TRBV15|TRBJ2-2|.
CATSRSSNTGELFF
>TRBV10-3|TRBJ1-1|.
CAINTGDTEAFF
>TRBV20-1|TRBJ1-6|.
CSARDQLRSVVDNSPLHF
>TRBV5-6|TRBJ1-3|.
CASSGQGARGNTIYF
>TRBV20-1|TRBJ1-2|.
CSARVERAGGGHTF
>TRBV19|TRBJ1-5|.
CASSTRPEPQHF
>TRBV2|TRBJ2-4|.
CASSDRTGVNIQYF
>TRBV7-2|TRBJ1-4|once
CATGLGQGIFRLFF
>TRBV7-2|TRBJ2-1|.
CASSLAGAQFF
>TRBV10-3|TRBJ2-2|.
CAIPGGQGTTGELFF
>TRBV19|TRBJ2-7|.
CASSRLYGGTAAYEQYF
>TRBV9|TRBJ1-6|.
CASSVAGDSPLHF
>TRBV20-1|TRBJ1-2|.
CSASTHGQGPNYGYTF
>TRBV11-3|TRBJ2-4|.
CASSLGARVANIQYF
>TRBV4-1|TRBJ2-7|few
CASSQDSGGQGASYEQYF
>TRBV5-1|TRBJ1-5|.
CASSLGGAYNQPQHF
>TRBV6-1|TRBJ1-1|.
CASRRPQGRNTEAFF
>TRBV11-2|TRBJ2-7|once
CASSLNSGSLEQYF
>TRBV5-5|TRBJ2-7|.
CASSFRDRDYEQYF
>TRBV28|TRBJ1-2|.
CASSRTSGQGPPNYGYTF
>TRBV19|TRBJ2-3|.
CASSNPKGYTDTQYF
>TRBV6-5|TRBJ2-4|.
CASSPKRLIKNIQYF
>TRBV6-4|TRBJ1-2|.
CASRDGYGYTF
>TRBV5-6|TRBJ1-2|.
CASSLEGTGYTF